This TCR beta chain was recovered during a study of cytomegalovirus exposure and HLA in healthy donors. Concerning this clone itself: Its antigen is not identified.

The ends were cut back, 6 bases at V and 3 bases at J, with 11 bases in the middle. The CDR3 spans 13 residues. CDR1 and CDR2 (germline): SGHTA, FQGTGA. Study conclusions and caveats: Presence/absence analyses assumed roughly uniform sequencing depth across donors. Later analysis reportedly placed an Asian-associated ancestry cluster below the approximately 700-donor mean in N-insertions.

The PCR made use of 60 Vbeta and 13 Jbeta primers. Repertoires were generated with immunoSEQ multiplex PCR, while TCRdb's copy carries only in-frame clones and drops some. The sample lists around 150,000 clones, 80% occurring once. The gene calls are TRBV7-3 and TRBJ1-1; D is unclear. The sample taken for sequencing was PBMCs. This TCR was sampled from a male donor in good health and CMV-seronegative. The CDR3 DNA sequence: TGTGCCAGCAGGGCCGGGAGGGACACTGAAGCTTTCTTT. It codes for CASRAGRDTEAFF. The complete variable domain, with remaining parts taken from reference TRBV7-3 and TRBJ1-1, reads GAGVSQTPSNKVTEKGKYVELRCDPISGHTALYWYRQSLGQGPEFLIYFQGTGAADDSGLPNDRFFAVRPEGSVSTLKIQRTERGDSAVYLCASRAGRDTEAFFGQGTRLTVV.